These 5 T cell receptor beta chains share one sample of origin, sequenced in a study of T cell clonotyping in hematopoietic cell transplantation. Clones were read by immunoSEQ multiplex PCR, and TCRdb kept only the in-frame ones, dropping some. The data show about 1,500 clones, around 70% seen once. Sequenced here: peripheral blood mononuclear cells, sampled 100 days after allogeneic stem cell transplant. Every receptor here comes from a female patient between 55 and 75 years old who had an allogeneic stem cell transplant, so the T cells may come from the graft donor. Some clones in this sample may be carry-over from other donors' samples.

There are a few counts of this clone. The chain couples TRBV18 to TRBJ1-3; no clear D gene. The CDR3 has 15 residues. Germline V gene lookup returns CDR1 KGHSH and CDR2 LQKENI. V lost 4 bases, J lost 0 bases, and 10 bases lay in between. CDR3 in DNA: TGTGCCAGCTCACGGGAGAACTACTCTGGAAACACCATATATTTT. This translates into CASSRENYSGNTIYF.

The chain has TRBV28 and TRBJ2-7, with D hard to call. This CDR3 contains 14 residues. Germline loops: CDR1 MDHEN, CDR2 SYDVKM. V was pared by 2 bases and J by 0 bases, with 8 bases between. CDR3 nucleotide sequence: TGTGCCAGCAGTTTACTCTTGAGCTCCTACGAGCAGTACTTC. As protein: CASSLLLSSYEQYF.

In its sample, this clone was seen a few times. V usage is TRBV28 and J usage is TRBJ2-7, with D maybe TRBD2 (6 bases). With 2 bases removed from V and 3 bases from J, the gap between germline ends came to 14 bases. The germline CDR1 and CDR2 sequences are MDHEN and SYDVKM. The CDR3 extends over 15 amino acids. The CDR3 loop is CASSLGGDGGYEQYF. For the CDR3, the DNA is TGTGCCAGCAGTTTAGGTGGGGACGGGGGCTACGAGCAGTACTTC.

The chain recombines TRBV15 with TRBJ1-3; unclear D gene. The V gene's germline CDR1 is LNHNV and CDR2 YYDKDF (reference sequence). Deletions cut 0 bases from V and 5 bases from J, with 2 bases between. CDR3 length equals 12 residues. The CDR3 protein is CATSRDRNTIYF. The CDR3 DNA follows: TGTGCCACCAGCAGAGACCGAAACACCATATATTTT.

This chain links TRBV9 with TRBJ2-1; the D gene could be TRBD1 or TRBD2 (5 bases each). The CDR3 runs 14 residues. V lost 4 bases, J lost 3 bases, and 11 bases lay in between. Germline V gene lookup returns CDR1 SGDLS and CDR2 YYNGEE. Here the CDR3 reads CASSPRDVYNEQFF. In nucleotides, the CDR3 is TGTGCCAGCAGCCCCCGGGACGTCTACAATGAGCAGTTCTTC.